What follows are 21 T cell receptor beta chains derived from one specimen sequenced in a study of T-cell memory formation after mild COVID-19. One entry per CDR3 protein, called by TCRdb with MiXCR from the 5' RACE reads. The data hold 250,000 to 350,000 distinct CDR3 sequences, with about a sixth observed a single time. Material: PBMCs or a T cell subset sorted from them (not recorded which). These receptors originate from a man aged 18 to 29 who had mild COVID-19 (a few samples of this study predate the infection). Cell type and time point are not known.

This clonotype was seen more than once but under ten times. The CDR3 sequence is CSARGSGQETQYF. The CDR3 bases are TGCAGTGCTAGAGGTAGCGGCCAAGAGACCCAGTACTTC. V is TRBV20-1 and J is TRBJ2-5; tentatively, D is TRBD2 (6 bases). Germline assignment: CDR1 DFQATT and CDR2 SNEGSKA (reference sequence). Trimming removed 1 base from V and 1 base from J, with 7 bases in between. This CDR3 contains 13 residues.

This rearrangement joins TRBV4-2 to TRBJ2-1; D is uncertain. The CDR3 loop spans 14 amino acids. Germline V CDR1 and CDR2: LGHNA, YNFKEQ. V gave up 0 bases and J gave up 6 bases, with 9 bases separating them. CDR3 bases: TGTGCCAGCAGCCAAGATTGGCAGAGCAATGAGCAGTTCTTC. It is translated as CASSQDWQSNEQFF.

This clonotype has a handful of counts. The CDR3 sequence is CSARSGDTDTQYF. The CDR3 DNA reads as TGCAGTGCTAGATCGGGGGACACAGATACGCAGTATTTT. The gene calls are TRBV20-1 and TRBJ2-3; D possibly corresponds to TRBD2 (6 bases). Trimming removed 2 bases at V and 2 bases at J, with 8 bases between. The CDR3 extends over 13 amino acids. The V gene's germline CDR1 is DFQATT and CDR2 SNEGSKA (reference sequence).

The chain links TRBV7-2 to TRBJ2-4; maybe TRBD1 (6 bases). This CDR3 contains 13 residues. Trimming stripped 1 base from V and 15 bases from J, with 16 bases between. The germline V gene has CDR1 SGHTA and CDR2 FQGNSA. CDR3 loop: CASSLEGRGAGYF. DNA for the CDR3: TGTGCCAGCAGCTTAGAGGGCAGGGGCGCAGGGTACTTC.

This clonotype was detected a few times. This chain links TRBV12-3 or TRBV12-4 with TRBJ1-2; possibly TRBD1 for D (6 bases). The CDR3 has 14 residues. Trimming stripped 1 base from V and 0 bases from J, with 6 bases between. This CDR3 is CASSLDRANYGYTF. The CDR3, as DNA: TGTGCCAGCAGTTTAGACAGGGCTAACTATGGCTACACCTTC.

This rearrangement joins TRBV4-1 to TRBJ2-7, with D possibly being TRBD1 or TRBD2 (6 bases each). Germline V gene lookup returns CDR1 MGHRA and CDR2 YSYEKL. The CDR3 length is 14 residues. V gave up 1 base and J gave up 6 bases, with 13 bases separating them. CDR3 DNA: TGCGCCAGCAGCCAAGTAGGGGGGAAGGGCGAGCAGTACGTC. The encoded protein is CASSQVGGKGEQYV.

There are a few counts of this clonotype. The J gene is TRBJ2-3, the V gene TRBV5-1; D gene ambiguous. CDR3 length: 15 residues. Germline lookup yields CDR1 SGHRS and CDR2 YFSETQ. V lost 5 bases and J lost 0, with 13 bases in between. The CDR3 DNA reads TGCGCCAGCAGGCAGAGAGACCCGAGCACAGATACGCAGTATTTT. Amino acids: CASRQRDPSTDTQYF. Complete variable domain (other parts from reference TRBV5-1 and TRBJ2-3): KAGVTQTPRYLIKTRGQQVTLSCSPISGHRSVSWYQQTPGQGLQFLFEYFSETQRNKGNFPGRFSGRQFSNSRSEMNVSTLELGDSALYLCASRQRDPSTDTQYFGPGTRLTVL.

This clonotype was seen a few times. The chain couples TRBV20-1 to TRBJ1-1, with no clear D. Germline CDR1 is DFQATT and CDR2 is SNEGSKA (reference sequence). CDR3 length equals 12 residues. The V end was cut by 1 base, the J end by 8 bases, with 11 bases between. CDR3 protein: CSARGETFEAFF. CDR3 bases: TGCAGTGCTAGAGGGGAGACGTTCGAAGCTTTCTTT.

This clonotype was found a few times. The chain is built from TRBV7-3 and TRBJ2-2, with D perhaps TRBD1 (6 bases). The V and J ends lost 6 bases and 2 bases respectively, with 10 bases between them. CDR1 is SGHTA and CDR2 is FQGTGA in the germline V gene. This CDR3 is 14 amino acids long. The CDR3 bases are TGTGCCAGCAGTGGGGACACCAACACCGGGGAGCTGTTTTTT. This codes for CASSGDTNTGELFF.

For the CDR3, the DNA is TGTGCCAGCAGCGACAGGGGATCGCGAGAGACCCAGTACTTC. Translation: CASSDRGSRETQYF. This chain connects TRBV7-2 to TRBJ2-5, with 8 nucleotides matching TRBD1. The germline CDR1 and CDR2 sequences are SGHTA and FQGNSA. The CDR3 runs to 14 residues. V lost 5 bases, J lost 4 bases, and 6 bases stayed unmatched.

The chain uses TRBV5-6 and TRBJ1-2; 7 bases are shared with TRBD1. Trimming cost V 5 bases and J 4 bases; bases outside gene matches: 2. The germline V gene has CDR1 SGHDT and CDR2 YYEEEE. This CDR3 comprises 12 residues. In DNA, the CDR3 is TGTGCCAGCAGGCGGGACAGCTATGGCTACACCTTC. This encodes CASRRDSYGYTF. The whole variable domain, remainder taken from reference TRBV5-6 and TRBJ1-2, is DAGVTQSPTHLIKTRGQQVTLRCSPKSGHDTVSWYQQALGQGPQFIFQYYEEEERQRGNFPDRFSGHQFPNYSSELNVNALLLGDSALYLCASRRDSYGYTFGSGTRLTVV.

This clonotype showed up just a few times. The J gene is TRBJ2-1, the V gene TRBV7-9; no clear D. V gave up 1 base and J gave up 10 bases, with 11 bases separating them. The CDR3 loop spans 13 amino acids. Germline assignment: CDR1 SEHNR and CDR2 FQNEAQ (reference sequence). The chain's CDR3 is CASSLGGSGEQFF. The CDR3 DNA sequence: TGTGCCAGCAGCTTAGGTGGTTCCGGGGAGCAGTTCTTC.

This clonotype has only a few counts. This rearrangement joins TRBV5-1 to TRBJ2-5; 14 bases agree with TRBD2. V lost 4 bases, J lost 3 bases, and 2 bases stayed unmatched. The CDR3 extends over 15 amino acids. Germline CDR1 and CDR2: SGHRS and YFSETQ. CDR3 amino acids: CASSKGLAGEETQYF. As DNA, the CDR3 is TGCGCCAGCAGCAAGGGACTAGCGGGGGAAGAGACCCAGTACTTC. The full variable domain, rest sourced from reference TRBV5-1 and TRBJ2-5, is KAGVTQTPRYLIKTRGQQVTLSCSPISGHRSVSWYQQTPGQGLQFLFEYFSETQRNKGNFPGRFSGRQFSNSRSEMNVSTLELGDSALYLCASSKGLAGEETQYFGPGTRLLVL.

In its sample, this clonotype was seen many times. The chain recombines TRBV12-3 or TRBV12-4 with TRBJ2-3; D is perhaps TRBD1 (6 bases). With 5 bases removed from V and 1 base from J, the gap between germline ends came to 16 bases. The CDR3 sequence is 16 residues long. CDR3: CASSPAGAGGTDTQYF. The DNA for the CDR3 is TGTGCCAGCAGTCCGGCAGGCGCAGGGGGCACAGATACGCAGTATTTT.

This chain joins TRBV7-6 and TRBJ1-6, with 8 bases matching TRBD1. The CDR3 has 16 amino acids. V lost 1 base to trimming and J lost 9 bases; unmatched junction nucleotides: 8. Germline CDR1 is SGHVS and CDR2 is FNYEAQ. Here the CDR3 reads CASSLGGTGGASPLHF. The CDR3 DNA reads as TGTGCCAGCAGCTTAGGAGGGACAGGTGGCGCTTCACCCCTCCACTTT.

The gene calls are TRBV5-1 and TRBJ1-2; perhaps TRBD1 as D (6 bases). Germline CDR1 is SGHRS and CDR2 is YFSETQ. This CDR3 has 14 residues. Trimming cost V 5 bases and J 7 bases, with 18 bases left between them. In nucleotides, the CDR3 is TGCGCCAGCAGGGGCTCTGGACAGCTAGTTGGCTACACCTTC. As protein: CASRGSGQLVGYTF. The complete variable domain, with remaining parts taken from reference TRBV5-1 and TRBJ1-2, reads KAGVTQTPRYLIKTRGQQVTLSCSPISGHRSVSWYQQTPGQGLQFLFEYFSETQRNKGNFPGRFSGRQFSNSRSEMNVSTLELGDSALYLCASRGSGQLVGYTFGSGTRLTVV.

This clonotype was seen more than once but under ten times. The chain uses TRBV4-3 and TRBJ1-6, with TRBD1 identical over 7 bases. The CDR3 is 17 residues long. V was clipped by 3 bases and J by 0 bases; unmatched bases: 5. Germline values: CDR1 LGHNA, CDR2 YSLEER. CDR3 sequence (DNA): TGCGCCAGCAGCCAGAGGGACAGTAGCTCCTATAATTCACCCCTCCACTTT. This translates into CASSQRDSSSYNSPLHF.

This chain links TRBV29-1 with TRBJ2-3, with a weak D call TRBD2 (6 bases). The CDR3 has 14 residues. Germline loops: CDR1 SQVTM, CDR2 ANQGSEA. V lost 6 bases to trimming and J lost 3 bases, with 16 bases between them. The CDR3 is CSVLLGGGTDTQYF. Here the CDR3 DNA reads TGCAGCGTCCTTTTGGGGGGTGGGACAGATACGCAGTATTTT.

This clonotype has just a few counts. CDR3 region: CSARETMRQGNTEAFF. In DNA, the CDR3 is TGCAGTGCTAGAGAAACAATGAGACAGGGGAACACTGAAGCTTTCTTT. The chain is built from TRBV20-1 and TRBJ1-1; 7 nucleotides match TRBD1. V was pared by 0 bases and J by 1 base, with 8 bases of the junction left unmatched. Germline-derived CDR1 and CDR2 are DFQATT and SNEGSKA (reference sequence). The CDR3 spans 16 residues.

In its sample, this clonotype was seen many times. CDR3 in amino acids: CSVVRTTLGDTQYF. The CDR3 DNA sequence: TGCAGCGTTGTTCGTACCACTCTGGGAGATACGCAGTATTTT. The rearrangement joins TRBV29-1 to TRBJ2-3; D is unclear. V was clipped by 4 bases and J by 5 bases, with 16 bases between them. Germline lookup yields CDR1 SQVTM and CDR2 ANQGSEA. This CDR3 region has 14 residues.

This chain uses TRBV30 with TRBJ2-1; no clear D gene. Germline CDR1 is GTSNPN and CDR2 is SVGIG (reference sequence). The CDR3 spans 11 residues. The V end lost 3 bases, the J end lost 7 bases, and 7 bases lay between the germline ends. Here the CDR3 reads CAWRLGNEQFF. In DNA form, the CDR3 reads TGTGCCTGGAGGTTAGGGAATGAGCAGTTCTTC.